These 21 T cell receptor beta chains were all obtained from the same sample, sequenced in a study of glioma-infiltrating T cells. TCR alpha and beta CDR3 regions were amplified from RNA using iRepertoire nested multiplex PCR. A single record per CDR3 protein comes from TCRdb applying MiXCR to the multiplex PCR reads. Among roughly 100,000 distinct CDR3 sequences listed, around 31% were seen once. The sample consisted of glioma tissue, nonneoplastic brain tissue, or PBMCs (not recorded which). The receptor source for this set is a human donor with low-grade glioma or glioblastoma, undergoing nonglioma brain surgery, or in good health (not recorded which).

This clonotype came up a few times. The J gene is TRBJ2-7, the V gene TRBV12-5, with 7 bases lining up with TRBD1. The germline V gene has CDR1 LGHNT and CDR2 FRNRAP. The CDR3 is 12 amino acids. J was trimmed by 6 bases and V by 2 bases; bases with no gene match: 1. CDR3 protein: CASGLNRGEQYF. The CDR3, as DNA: TGTGCTAGTGGTTTGAACAGGGGCGAGCAGTACTTC. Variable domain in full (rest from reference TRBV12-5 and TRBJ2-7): DARVTQTPRHKVTEMGQEVTMRCQPILGHNTVFWYRQTMMQGLELLAYFRNRAPLDDSGMPKDRFSAEMPDATLATLKIQPSEPRDSAVYFCASGLNRGEQYFGPGTRLTVT.

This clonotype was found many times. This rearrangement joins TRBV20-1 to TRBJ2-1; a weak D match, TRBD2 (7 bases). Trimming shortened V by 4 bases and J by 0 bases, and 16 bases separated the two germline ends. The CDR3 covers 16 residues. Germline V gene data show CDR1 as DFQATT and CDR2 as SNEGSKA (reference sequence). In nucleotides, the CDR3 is TGCAGTGCTACTCCTCTAGGGGGGGTCTCCTACAATGAGCAGTTCTTC. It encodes CSATPLGGVSYNEQFF.

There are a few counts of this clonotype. The CDR3 reads CASSLLDRGPYEQYF. CDR3 nucleotide sequence: TGTGCCAGCAGCTTACTAGACAGGGGCCCCTACGAGCAGTACTTC. V is TRBV11-2 and J is TRBJ2-7, with 8 nucleotides matching TRBD1. The CDR3 runs to 15 residues. Germline V gene sequence: CDR1 SGHAT, CDR2 FQNNGV. V dropped 2 bases and J dropped 2; count of bases not matched to a gene: 5.

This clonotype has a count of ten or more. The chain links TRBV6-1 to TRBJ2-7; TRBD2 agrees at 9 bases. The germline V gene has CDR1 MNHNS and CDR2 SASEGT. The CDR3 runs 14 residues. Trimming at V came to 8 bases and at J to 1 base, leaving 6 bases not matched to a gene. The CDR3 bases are TGTGCCAGCGGCGCTAGCGGGGTGTCCTACGAGCAGTACTTC. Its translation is CASGASGVSYEQYF.

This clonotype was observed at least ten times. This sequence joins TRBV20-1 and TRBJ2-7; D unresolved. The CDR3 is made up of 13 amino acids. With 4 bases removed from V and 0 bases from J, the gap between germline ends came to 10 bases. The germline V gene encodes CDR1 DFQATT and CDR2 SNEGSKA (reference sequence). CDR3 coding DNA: TGCAGTGCTACCTTAGGCTTCTCCTACGAGCAGTACTTC. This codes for CSATLGFSYEQYF.

The CDR3 loop is CSVAPVLGAYGYTF. The CDR3 nucleotides are TGCAGCGTAGCTCCGGTGTTGGGAGCCTATGGCTACACCTTC. The genes are TRBV29-1 and TRBJ1-2, with D unresolved. Trimming cost V 6 bases and J 4 bases, with 18 bases left between them. This CDR3 spans 14 amino acids. Germline V gene data show CDR1 as SQVTM and CDR2 as ANQGSEA.

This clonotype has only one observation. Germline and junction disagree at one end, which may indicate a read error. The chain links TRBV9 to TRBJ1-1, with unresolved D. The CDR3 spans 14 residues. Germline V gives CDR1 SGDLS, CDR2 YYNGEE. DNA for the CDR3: TGTGCCAGCACCCCGGACCATCAGAACACTGGAGCTTTCTTT. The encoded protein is CASTPDHQNTGAFF.

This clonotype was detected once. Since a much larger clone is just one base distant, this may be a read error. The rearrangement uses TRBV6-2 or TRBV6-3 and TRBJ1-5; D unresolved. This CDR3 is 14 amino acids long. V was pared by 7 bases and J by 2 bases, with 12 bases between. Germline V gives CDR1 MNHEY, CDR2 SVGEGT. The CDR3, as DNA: TGTGCCAGCATTCCCACCGGGGGCAATCAGCCCCAGCATTTT. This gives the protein CASIPTGGNQPQHF.

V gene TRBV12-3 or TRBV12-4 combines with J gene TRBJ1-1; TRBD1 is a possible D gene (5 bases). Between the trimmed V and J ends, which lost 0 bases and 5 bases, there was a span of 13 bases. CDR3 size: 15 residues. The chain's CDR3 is CASSLAARVRTEAFF. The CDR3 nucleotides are TGTGCCAGCAGTTTAGCGGCCAGGGTTCGGACTGAAGCTTTCTTT.

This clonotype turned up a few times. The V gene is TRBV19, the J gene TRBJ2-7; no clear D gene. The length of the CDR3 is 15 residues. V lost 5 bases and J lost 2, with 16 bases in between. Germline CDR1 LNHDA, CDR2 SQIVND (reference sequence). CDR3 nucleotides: TGTGCCAGTAGTCTACGACTTGTAGGGCCCTACGAGCAGTACTTC. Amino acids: CASSLRLVGPYEQYF.

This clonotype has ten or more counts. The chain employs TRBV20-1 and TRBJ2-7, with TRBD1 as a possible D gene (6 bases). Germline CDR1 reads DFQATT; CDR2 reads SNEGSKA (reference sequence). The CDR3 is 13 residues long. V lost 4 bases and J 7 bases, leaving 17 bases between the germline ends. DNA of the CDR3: TGCAGTGCTACGAGGGGCCAAAGGGGGGAGCAGTACTTC. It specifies CSATRGQRGEQYF.

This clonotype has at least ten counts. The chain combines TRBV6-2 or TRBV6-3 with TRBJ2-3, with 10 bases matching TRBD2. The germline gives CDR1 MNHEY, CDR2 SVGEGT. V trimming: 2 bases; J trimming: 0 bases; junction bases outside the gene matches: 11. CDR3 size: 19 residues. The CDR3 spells CASSYRGPGLAASTDTQYF. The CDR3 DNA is TGTGCCAGCAGTTACCGAGGACCTGGACTAGCGGCTAGCACAGATACGCAGTATTTT.

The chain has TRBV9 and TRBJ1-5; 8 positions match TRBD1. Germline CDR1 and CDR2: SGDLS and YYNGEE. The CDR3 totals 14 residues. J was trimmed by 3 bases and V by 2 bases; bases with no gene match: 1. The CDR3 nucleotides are TGTGCCAGCAGCGTGGGACAGGTCAATCAGCCCCAGCATTTT. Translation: CASSVGQVNQPQHF.

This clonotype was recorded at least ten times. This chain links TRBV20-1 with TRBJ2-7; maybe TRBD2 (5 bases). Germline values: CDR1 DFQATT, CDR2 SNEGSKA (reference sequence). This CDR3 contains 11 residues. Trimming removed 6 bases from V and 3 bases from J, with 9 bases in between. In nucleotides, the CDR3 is TGCAGTGCCCCAGACTACTACGAGCAGTACTTC. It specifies CSAPDYYEQYF.

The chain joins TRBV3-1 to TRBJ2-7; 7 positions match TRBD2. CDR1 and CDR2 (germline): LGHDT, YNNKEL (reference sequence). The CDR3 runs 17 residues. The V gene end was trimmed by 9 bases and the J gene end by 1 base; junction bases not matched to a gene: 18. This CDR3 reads CARGSWAGDPQSYEQYF. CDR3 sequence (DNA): TGTGCCAGGGGTTCTTGGGCGGGGGACCCGCAGTCCTACGAGCAGTACTTC.

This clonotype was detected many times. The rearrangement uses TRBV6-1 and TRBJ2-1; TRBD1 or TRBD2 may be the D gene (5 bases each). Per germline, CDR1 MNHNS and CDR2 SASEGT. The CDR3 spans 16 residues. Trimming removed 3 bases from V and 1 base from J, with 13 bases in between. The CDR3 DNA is TGTGCCAGCAGTGACAAGGGACGGGGTTCCTACAATGAGCAGTTCTTC. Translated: CASSDKGRGSYNEQFF.

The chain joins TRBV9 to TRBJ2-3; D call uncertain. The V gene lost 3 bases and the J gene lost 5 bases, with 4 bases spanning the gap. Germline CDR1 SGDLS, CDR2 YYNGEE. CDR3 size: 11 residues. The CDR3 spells CASSEQDTQYF. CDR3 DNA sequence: TGTGCCAGCAGCGAGCAAGATACGCAGTATTTT.

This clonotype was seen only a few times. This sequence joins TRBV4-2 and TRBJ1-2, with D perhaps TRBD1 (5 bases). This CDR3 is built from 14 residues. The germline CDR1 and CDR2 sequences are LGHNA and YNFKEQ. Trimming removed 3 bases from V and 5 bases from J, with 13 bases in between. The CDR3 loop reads CASSQDPGIYGYTF. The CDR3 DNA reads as TGTGCCAGCAGCCAGGACCCAGGGATATATGGCTACACCTTC.

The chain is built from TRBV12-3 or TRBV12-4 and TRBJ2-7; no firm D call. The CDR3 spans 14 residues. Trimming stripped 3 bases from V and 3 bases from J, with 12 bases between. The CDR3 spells CASSFRSLIYEQYF. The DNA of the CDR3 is TGTGCCAGCAGTTTCCGATCCCTAATCTACGAGCAGTACTTC.

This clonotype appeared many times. The CDR3 loop reads CASSLTLGEQYF. The CDR3 DNA sequence: TGTGCCAGCAGCTTAACACTAGGCGAGCAGTACTTC. This sequence joins TRBV7-9 and TRBJ2-7, with a weak D call TRBD2 (5 bases). CDR1 and CDR2 (germline): SEHNR, FQNEAQ (reference sequence). Trimming left V 2 bases short and J 6 bases short, with 8 bases between. This CDR3 comprises 12 residues.

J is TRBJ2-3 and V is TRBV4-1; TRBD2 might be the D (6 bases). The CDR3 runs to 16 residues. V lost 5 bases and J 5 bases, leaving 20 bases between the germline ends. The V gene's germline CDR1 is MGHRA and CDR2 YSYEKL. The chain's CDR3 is CASSLVSGGALDTQYF. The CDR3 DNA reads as TGCGCCAGCAGCTTAGTAAGCGGAGGGGCATTAGATACGCAGTATTTT.